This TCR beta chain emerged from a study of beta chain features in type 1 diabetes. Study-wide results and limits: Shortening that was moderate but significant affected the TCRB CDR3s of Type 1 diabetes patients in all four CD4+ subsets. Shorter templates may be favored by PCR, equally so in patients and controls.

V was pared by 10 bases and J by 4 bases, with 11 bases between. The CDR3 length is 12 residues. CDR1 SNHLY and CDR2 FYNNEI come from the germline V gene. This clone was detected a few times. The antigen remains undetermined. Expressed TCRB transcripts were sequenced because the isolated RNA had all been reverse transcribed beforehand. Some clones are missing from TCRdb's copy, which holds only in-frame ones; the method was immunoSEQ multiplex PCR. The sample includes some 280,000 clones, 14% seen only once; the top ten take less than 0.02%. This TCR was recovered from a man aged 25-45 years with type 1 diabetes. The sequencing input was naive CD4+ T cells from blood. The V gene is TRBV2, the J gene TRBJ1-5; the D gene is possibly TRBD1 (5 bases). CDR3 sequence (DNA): TGTGCCACCCGGGGGGAGAATCAGCCCCAGCATTTT. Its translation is CATRGENQPQHF.